This entry describes one T cell receptor beta chain. The target antigen is unknown. In preparing the TRB cDNA libraries, 5' RACE with UMI labels was used. TCRdb re-called the 5' RACE reads and catalogs CDR3 proteins one per entry, DNA excluded. This sample contains about 110,000 distinct CDR3 sequences. This sample stems from a study of CXCR3-negative and CXCR3-positive naive CD8 T cells. Looking at the study overall: A total of about 140 million TRB reads was generated, with about 1.5 +/- 0.3 million per library.

Researchers reported sorting every CD8+ T cell subset in triplicate, 300,000 cells per sort. CDR1 SGDLS and CDR2 YYNGEE come from the germline V gene. The CDR3 is 15 residues long. Study-wide points: For the naive subsets, surface CD5 was similar, and TCR strength was inferred from TRB CDR3 properties. Each naive subset displayed comparably high diversity, whereas memory CD8+ cells displayed much lower diversity. Relative to CXCR3-negative naive cells, CXCR3-positive naive cells had more hydrophobic TRB CDR3s.

The clonotype comes from a human donor in good health. Some clones in this sample may be carry-over from other donors' samples. Specimen: naive CXCR3+ CD8+ T cells from blood. Regarding subset: CD45RO-CCR7+CD27+CD95- naive CD8+ T cells expressing CXCR3 (TNR3+). The chain employs TRBV9 and TRBJ2-7; TCRdb reports TRBD1, a call that lacks DNA to check it against. This CDR3 reads CASSVGDRYPYEQYF.